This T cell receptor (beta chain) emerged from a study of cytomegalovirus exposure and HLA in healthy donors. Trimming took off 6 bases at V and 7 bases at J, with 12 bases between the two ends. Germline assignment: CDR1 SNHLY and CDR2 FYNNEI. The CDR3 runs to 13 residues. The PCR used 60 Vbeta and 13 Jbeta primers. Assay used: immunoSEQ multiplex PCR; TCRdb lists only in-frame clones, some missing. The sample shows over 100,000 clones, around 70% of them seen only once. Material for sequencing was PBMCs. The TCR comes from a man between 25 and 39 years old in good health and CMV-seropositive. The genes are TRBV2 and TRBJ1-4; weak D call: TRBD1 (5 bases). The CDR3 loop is CASSAGNGEKLFF. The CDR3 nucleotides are TGTGCCAGCAGCGCAGGGAATGGTGAAAAACTGTTTTTT.